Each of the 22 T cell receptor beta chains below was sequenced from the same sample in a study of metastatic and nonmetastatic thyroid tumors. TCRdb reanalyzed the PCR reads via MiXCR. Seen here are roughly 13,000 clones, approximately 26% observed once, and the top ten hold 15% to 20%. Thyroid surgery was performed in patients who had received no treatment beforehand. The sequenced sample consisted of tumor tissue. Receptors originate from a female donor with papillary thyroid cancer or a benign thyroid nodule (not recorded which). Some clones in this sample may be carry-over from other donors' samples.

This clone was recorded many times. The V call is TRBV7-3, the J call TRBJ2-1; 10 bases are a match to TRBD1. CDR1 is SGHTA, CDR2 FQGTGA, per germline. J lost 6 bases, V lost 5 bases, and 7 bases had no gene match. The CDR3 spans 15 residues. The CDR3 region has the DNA TGTGCCAGCAGCACCGGGACAGGGGTGATCAATGAGCAGTTCTTC. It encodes CASSTGTGVINEQFF.

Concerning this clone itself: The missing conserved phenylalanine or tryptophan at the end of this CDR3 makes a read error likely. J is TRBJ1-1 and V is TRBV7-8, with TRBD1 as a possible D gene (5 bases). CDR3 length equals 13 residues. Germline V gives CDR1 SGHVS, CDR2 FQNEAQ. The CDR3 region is CAISSGMYTEAFL. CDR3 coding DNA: TGTGCCATCAGCTCAGGGATGTACACTGAAGCTTTCCTT.

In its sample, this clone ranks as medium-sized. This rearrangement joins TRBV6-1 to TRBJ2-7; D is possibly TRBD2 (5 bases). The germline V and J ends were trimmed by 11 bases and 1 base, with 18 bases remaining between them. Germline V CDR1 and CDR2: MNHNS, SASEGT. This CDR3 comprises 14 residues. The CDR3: CACEEAVRSYEQYF. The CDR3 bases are TGTGCCTGCGAGGAAGCGGTGAGGTCCTACGAGCAGTACTTC.

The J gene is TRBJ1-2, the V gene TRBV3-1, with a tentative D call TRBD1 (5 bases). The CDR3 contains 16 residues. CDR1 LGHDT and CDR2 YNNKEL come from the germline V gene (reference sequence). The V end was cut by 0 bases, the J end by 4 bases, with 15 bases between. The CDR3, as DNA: TGTGCCAGCAGCCAAGATATTGGGCAGGGAGGCTATGGCTACACCTTC. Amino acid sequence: CASSQDIGQGGYGYTF.

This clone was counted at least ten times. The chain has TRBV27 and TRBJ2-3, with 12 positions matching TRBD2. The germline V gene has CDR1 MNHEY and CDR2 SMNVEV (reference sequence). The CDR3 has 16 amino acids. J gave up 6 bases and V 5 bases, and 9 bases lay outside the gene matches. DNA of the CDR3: TGTGCCAGCAGTCCGCGACTAGCGGGGGAATGGGATACGCAGTATTTT. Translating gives CASSPRLAGEWDTQYF.

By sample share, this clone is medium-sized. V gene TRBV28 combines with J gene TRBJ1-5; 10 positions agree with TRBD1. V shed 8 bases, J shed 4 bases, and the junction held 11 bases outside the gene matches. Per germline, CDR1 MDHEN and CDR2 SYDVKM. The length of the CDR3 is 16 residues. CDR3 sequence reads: CASLTRDRGSNQPQHF. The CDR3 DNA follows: TGTGCCAGCCTCACCAGGGACAGGGGAAGTAATCAGCCCCAGCATTTT.

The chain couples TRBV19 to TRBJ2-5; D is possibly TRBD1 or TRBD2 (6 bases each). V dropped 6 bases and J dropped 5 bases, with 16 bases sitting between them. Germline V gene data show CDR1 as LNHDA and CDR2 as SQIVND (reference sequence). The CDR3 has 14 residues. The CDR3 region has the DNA TGTGCCAGTAGCCAAACGGGGGCTGGGGAGACCCAGTACTTC. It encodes CASSQTGAGETQYF.

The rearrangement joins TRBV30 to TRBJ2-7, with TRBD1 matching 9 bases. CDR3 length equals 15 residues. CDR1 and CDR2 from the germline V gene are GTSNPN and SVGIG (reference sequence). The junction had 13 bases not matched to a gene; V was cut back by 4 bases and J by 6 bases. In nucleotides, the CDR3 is TGTGCCTGGACCGCTCCCCGGACAGGGGAACCCGAGCAGTACTTC. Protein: CAWTAPRTGEPEQYF.

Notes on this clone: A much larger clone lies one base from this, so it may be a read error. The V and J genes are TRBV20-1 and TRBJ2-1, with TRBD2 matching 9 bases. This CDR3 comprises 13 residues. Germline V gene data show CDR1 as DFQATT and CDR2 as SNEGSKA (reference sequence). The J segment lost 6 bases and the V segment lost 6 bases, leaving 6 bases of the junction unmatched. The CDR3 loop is CSAPGLASNEQFF. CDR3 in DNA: TGCAGTGCCCCGGGACTAGCAAGCAATGAGCAGTTCTTC.

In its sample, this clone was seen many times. The CDR3 reads CASGAGALTEAFF. The CDR3 region has the DNA TGCGCCAGCGGAGCGGGGGCCCTCACTGAAGCTTTCTTT. The chain combines TRBV5-1 with TRBJ1-1, with a weak D call TRBD1 (6 bases). Germline CDR1 SGHRS, CDR2 YFSETQ. V lost 7 bases, J lost 4 bases, and 14 bases lay in between. CDR3 size: 13 residues.

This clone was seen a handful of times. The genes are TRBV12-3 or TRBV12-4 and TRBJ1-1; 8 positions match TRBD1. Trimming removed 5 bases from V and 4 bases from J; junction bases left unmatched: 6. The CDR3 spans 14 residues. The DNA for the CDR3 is TGTGCCAGCAGTGTGGACAGGGCTGGCACTGAAGCTTTCTTT. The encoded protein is CASSVDRAGTEAFF.

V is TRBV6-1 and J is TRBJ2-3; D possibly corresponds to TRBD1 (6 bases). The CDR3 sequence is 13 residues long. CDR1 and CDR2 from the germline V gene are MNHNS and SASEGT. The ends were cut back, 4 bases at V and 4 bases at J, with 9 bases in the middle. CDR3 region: CASSVTGPDTQYF. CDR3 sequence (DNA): TGTGCCAGCAGTGTTACAGGGCCAGATACGCAGTATTTT.

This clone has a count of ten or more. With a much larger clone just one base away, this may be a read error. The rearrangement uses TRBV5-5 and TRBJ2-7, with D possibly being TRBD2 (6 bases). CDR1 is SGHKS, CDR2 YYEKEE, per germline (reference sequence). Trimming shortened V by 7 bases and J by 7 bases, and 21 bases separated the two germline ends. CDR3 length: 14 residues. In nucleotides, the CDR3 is TGTGCCAGCGGCCCCTGGGACTTAACCGGGGAGCAGTACTTC. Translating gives CASGPWDLTGEQYF.

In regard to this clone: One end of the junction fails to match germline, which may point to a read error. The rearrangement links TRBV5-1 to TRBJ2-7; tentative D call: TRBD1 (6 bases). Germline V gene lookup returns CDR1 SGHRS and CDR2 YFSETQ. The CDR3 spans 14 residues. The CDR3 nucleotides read TGCGCCAGCAGCTACCGGGACACTACCTACGAGCAGTATTTC. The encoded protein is CASSYRDTTYEQYF.

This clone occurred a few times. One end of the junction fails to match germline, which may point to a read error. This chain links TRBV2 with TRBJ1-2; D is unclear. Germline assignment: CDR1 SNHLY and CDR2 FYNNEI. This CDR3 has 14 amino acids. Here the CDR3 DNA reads TGTGCCAGCAGTGGGCATAGGTGCCTCTATGTCTACACCTTC. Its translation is CASSGHRCLYVYTF.

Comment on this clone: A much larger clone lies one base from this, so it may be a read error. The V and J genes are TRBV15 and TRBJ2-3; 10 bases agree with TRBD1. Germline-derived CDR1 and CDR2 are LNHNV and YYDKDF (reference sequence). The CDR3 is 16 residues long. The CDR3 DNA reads TGTGCCACCAGCAGCCGACAGGGGGCAGTTGGAGATACGCATTATTTT. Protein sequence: CATSSRQGAVGDTHYF.

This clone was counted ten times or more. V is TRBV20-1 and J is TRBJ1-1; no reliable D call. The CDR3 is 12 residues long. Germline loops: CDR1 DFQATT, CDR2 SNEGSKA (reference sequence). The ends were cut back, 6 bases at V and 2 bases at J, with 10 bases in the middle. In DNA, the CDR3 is TGCAGTGCCGCTCCCTTCAACACTGAAGCTTTCTTT. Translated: CSAAPFNTEAFF.

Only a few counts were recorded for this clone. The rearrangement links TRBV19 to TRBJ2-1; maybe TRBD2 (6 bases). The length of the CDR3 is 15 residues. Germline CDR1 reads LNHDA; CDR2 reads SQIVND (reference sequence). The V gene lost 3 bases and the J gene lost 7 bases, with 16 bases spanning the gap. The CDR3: CASSIQRVRPNEQFF. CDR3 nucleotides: TGTGCCAGTAGTATTCAGCGGGTGCGTCCAAATGAGCAGTTCTTC.

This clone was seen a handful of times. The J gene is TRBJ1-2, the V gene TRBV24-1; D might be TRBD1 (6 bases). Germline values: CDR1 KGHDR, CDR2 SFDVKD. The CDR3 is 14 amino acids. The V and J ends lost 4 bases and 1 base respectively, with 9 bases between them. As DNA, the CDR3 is TGTGCCACCAGTGACCGACAGGATAACTATGGCTACACCTTC. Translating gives CATSDRQDNYGYTF.

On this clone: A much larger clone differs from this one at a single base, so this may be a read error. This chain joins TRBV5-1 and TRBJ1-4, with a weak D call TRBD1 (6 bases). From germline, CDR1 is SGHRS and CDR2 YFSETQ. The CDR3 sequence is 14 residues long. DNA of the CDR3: TGCACCAGCACCAAAGGGGGGGAGGCTGAAAAACTGTTTTTT. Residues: CTSTKGGEAEKLFF.

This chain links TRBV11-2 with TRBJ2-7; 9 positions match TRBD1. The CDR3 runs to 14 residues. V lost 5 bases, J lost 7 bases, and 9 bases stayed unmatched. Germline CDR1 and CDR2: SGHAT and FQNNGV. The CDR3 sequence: CASSEGQGMGEQYF. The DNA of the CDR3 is TGTGCCAGCAGCGAGGGACAGGGAATGGGAGAGCAGTACTTC.

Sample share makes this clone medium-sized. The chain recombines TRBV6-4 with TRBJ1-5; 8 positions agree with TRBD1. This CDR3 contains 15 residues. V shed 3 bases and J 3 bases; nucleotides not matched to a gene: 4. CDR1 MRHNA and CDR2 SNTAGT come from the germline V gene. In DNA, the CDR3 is TGTGCCAGCAGTGAGGGCAGGGGGCCCAATCAGCCCCAGCATTTT. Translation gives CASSEGRGPNQPQHF.